A selection of T cell receptor beta chains follows, all from one sample in a study of T cells in Graves' hyperthyroidism and ophthalmopathy. TCRdb processed the multiplex PCR reads anew with MiXCR; each CDR3 protein has one entry. The table has around 600,000 distinct CDR3 sequences, more than 14% seen once. Sequences were obtained from blood. These receptors were taken from a woman aged 45-65 years with Graves' ophthalmopathy. Each CDR3 is given with its conserved first and last residue. The order of the fields is clone size, J gene, D gene, V gene, CDR3 protein, CDR3 DNA. The D gene is left open where the match is weak. Only part of the rows carry a size: once, few, many, or a class if the clone is expanded.

abundance: many; j_gene: TRBJ2-2; d_gene: TRBD2; v_gene: TRBV18; CDR3aa: CASSPPRSGSFTGELFF; CDR3nt: TGTGCCAGCTCACCTCCTCGAAGCGGGAGTTTCACCGGGGAGCTGTTTTTT
abundance: .; j_gene: TRBJ2-3; d_gene: TRBD1; v_gene: TRBV20-1; CDR3aa: CSATRPGTGGADTQYF; CDR3nt: TGCAGTGCTACTCGTCCCGGGACAGGGGGTGCAGATACGCAGTATTTT
abundance: many; j_gene: TRBJ2-1; d_gene: TRBD2; v_gene: TRBV12-3/TRBV12-4; CDR3aa: CASSLGEGIGYEQFF; CDR3nt: TGTGCCAGCAGTTTGGGGGAGGGTATCGGGTATGAGCAGTTCTTC
abundance: .; j_gene: TRBJ2-1; d_gene: .; v_gene: TRBV27; CDR3aa: CASSAGGSLYNEQFF; CDR3nt: TGTGCCAGCAGTGCAGGCGGGTCACTCTACAATGAGCAGTTCTTC
abundance: .; j_gene: TRBJ1-1; d_gene: .; v_gene: TRBV19; CDR3aa: CASSPTGPYTEAFF; CDR3nt: TGTGCCAGTAGCCCGACAGGTCCGTACACTGAAGCTTTCTTT
abundance: .; j_gene: TRBJ2-1; d_gene: .; v_gene: TRBV19; CDR3aa: CASRRSTRLNEQFF; CDR3nt: TGTGCCAGTAGGCGTTCAACTCGATTAAATGAGCAGTTCTTC
abundance: many; j_gene: TRBJ2-2; d_gene: .; v_gene: TRBV11-2; CDR3aa: CASSPVGPTGELFF; CDR3nt: TGTGCCAGCAGCCCAGTGGGGCCCACCGGGGAGCTGTTTTTT
abundance: .; j_gene: TRBJ2-3; d_gene: .; v_gene: TRBV29-1; CDR3aa: CSGDLNTDTQYF; CDR3nt: TGCAGCGGGGACTTGAACACAGATACGCAGTATTTT
abundance: .; j_gene: TRBJ2-7; d_gene: .; v_gene: TRBV15; CDR3aa: CATSRGASGKPYEQYF; CDR3nt: TGTGCCACCAGCAGAGGGGCTAGTGGGAAACCCTACGAGCAGTACTTC
abundance: few; j_gene: TRBJ1-5; d_gene: .; v_gene: TRBV20-1; CDR3aa: CSARPSHGNQPQHF; CDR3nt: TGCAGTGCTAGACCATCCCACGGCAATCAGCCCCAGCATTTT
abundance: few; j_gene: TRBJ2-4; d_gene: .; v_gene: TRBV28; CDR3aa: CASSFRGGLGNIQYF; CDR3nt: TGTGCCAGCAGTTTCAGGGGGGGGCTGGGGAACATTCAGTACTTC
abundance: few; j_gene: TRBJ1-2; d_gene: .; v_gene: TRBV5-1; CDR3aa: CASSLGQNYGYAF; CDR3nt: TGCGCCAGCAGCTTGGGACAGAACTATGGCTACGCCTTC
abundance: many; j_gene: TRBJ1-1; d_gene: .; v_gene: TRBV5-1; CDR3aa: CASSLSPRTGTEAFF; CDR3nt: TGCGCCAGCAGCTTATCCCCCCGCACGGGCACTGAAGCTTTCTTT
abundance: many; j_gene: TRBJ1-5; d_gene: TRBD1; v_gene: TRBV30; CDR3aa: CAWSTGDRVNQPQHF; CDR3nt: TGTGCCTGGAGTACGGGGGACAGGGTGAATCAGCCCCAGCATTTT
abundance: many; j_gene: TRBJ2-1; d_gene: .; v_gene: TRBV12-3/TRBV12-4; CDR3aa: CASSYANVGNEQFF; CDR3nt: TGTGCCAGCAGTTACGCCAACGTGGGCAATGAGCAGTTCTTC
abundance: .; j_gene: TRBJ2-1; d_gene: .; v_gene: TRBV10-3; CDR3aa: CAISIASANYNEQFF; CDR3nt: TGTGCCATCAGTATTGCGTCGGCCAATTACAATGAGCAGTTCTTC
abundance: .; j_gene: TRBJ1-5; d_gene: TRBD1; v_gene: TRBV28; CDR3aa: CASSSNYRGQGNQPQHF; CDR3nt: TGTGCCAGCAGTTCCAATTACAGGGGGCAAGGCAATCAGCCCCAGCATTTT
abundance: many; j_gene: TRBJ2-5; d_gene: TRBD2; v_gene: TRBV28; CDR3aa: CASSSVTGRAWETQYF; CDR3nt: TGTGCCAGCAGTTCCGTCACCGGGAGGGCCTGGGAGACCCAGTACTTC
abundance: few; j_gene: TRBJ2-1; d_gene: TRBD1; v_gene: TRBV30; CDR3aa: CAWRNTGQGRDEQFF; CDR3nt: TGTGCCTGGAGGAATACGGGACAGGGAAGAGATGAGCAGTTCTTC
abundance: many; j_gene: TRBJ1-1; d_gene: .; v_gene: TRBV6-1; CDR3aa: CASKEEGGRRNTEAFF; CDR3nt: TGTGCCAGCAAGGAGGAAGGCGGGAGGCGAAACACTGAAGCTTTCTTT
abundance: many; j_gene: TRBJ1-1; d_gene: TRBD1; v_gene: TRBV28; CDR3aa: CASSGTGGGNTEAFF; CDR3nt: TGTGCCAGCAGCGGGACAGGGGGTGGGAACACTGAAGCTTTCTTT
abundance: few; j_gene: TRBJ2-3; d_gene: .; v_gene: TRBV12-5; CDR3aa: CASGSGRRGLTDTQYF; CDR3nt: TGTGCTAGTGGTTCCGGAAGGCGGGGACTCACAGATACGCAGTATTTT
abundance: .; j_gene: TRBJ1-1; d_gene: .; v_gene: TRBV19; CDR3aa: CASNPGRNTEAFF; CDR3nt: TGTGCCAGTAACCCAGGGCGGAACACTGAAGCTTTCTTT
abundance: many; j_gene: TRBJ2-7; d_gene: .; v_gene: TRBV20-1; CDR3aa: CSARELLYEQYF; CDR3nt: TGCAGTGCTAGGGAGTTACTTTACGAGCAGTACTTC